This T cell receptor beta chain was sequenced during a study of CD8+ T cells in alopecia areata. As for the study in general: The authors grafted skin from roughly 6-13-month-old C3H/HeJ donors with spontaneous alopecia onto 7-10-week-old female C3H/HeJ mice.

Extraction of RNA preceded its reverse transcription into cDNA, which served as the sequencing template. Only in-frame clones appear in the TCRdb table, and some are missing; sequencing was by immunoSEQ multiplex PCR. This sample carries about 110,000 clones, none of them present only once. This clone was observed a handful of times. The antigen is undetermined. The germline gene is not matched at one end of the junction; a read error may be the cause. The germline and genes are mouse ones. The read comes to an end 4 residues before the CDR3 does, leaving the germline J gene to fill in the end. Study-wide points: Possibly because of HLA-related factors, TCR sharing was less clear across patients than in mice. Scalp samples also contribute reads from the resident alphabeta T cells found in normal skin. Lesional tissue from the scalp (especially in alopecia totalis/universalis) showed higher clonality than normal scalp.

Germline values: CDR1 NSQYPW, CDR2 LRSPGD (reference sequence). This CDR3 has 17 amino acids. The chain links TRBV1 to TRBJ2-3, with 11 positions matching TRBD2. This TCR came from a C3H/HeJ mouse with alopecia areata. MHC haplotype of the strain: H2-k. The sample taken for sequencing was lesional skin. The CDR3 loop is CPCSADRRDWGAETLYF. The part of the CDR3 DNA that was read is TGCCCCTGCAGTGCAGATAGGAGGGACTGGGGGGCAGAA.